This TCR beta chain was recorded in a study of T-cell reconstitution after alpha-beta-depleted transplantation in children. The CDR3 extends over 17 amino acids. Germline V CDR1 and CDR2: SGHVS, FNYEAQ. V was shortened by 2 bases and J by 1 base, with 17 bases between the two germline ends. As for this clonotype: No antigen is known for it.

Unique molecular identifiers were used in preparing the TCRbeta library. TCRdb independently ran MiXCR on the PCR reads; one entry per CDR3 protein. This sample has just over 950,000 distinct CDR3 sequences, with about 31% found just once. General study results and limits: Alpha-beta T cells present about two months after transplant were reported to originate from several hundred expanded graft clones. Newly made T cells mostly supplied T-cell counts and diversity one year after transplant.

The source was PBMCs, mostly from graft donor cells, collected 360 days after TCRalphabeta/CD19-depleted stem cell transplant. The chain uses TRBV7-6 and TRBJ2-5; D remains ambiguous. The clonotype was recovered from a boy in the first two years of life who had a stem cell transplant for SCID, so the T cells may come from the graft donor. Written as DNA, the CDR3 is TGTGCCAGCAGCTTATTCAGTAGACAAGCCCTCCAAGAGACCCAGTACTTC. This sequence encodes CASSLFSRQALQETQYF.